The T cell receptor (beta chain) under discussion was sequenced for a study of cytomegalovirus exposure and HLA in healthy donors. On the study more broadly: According to later analysis, the same platform produced the 90 to 150 validation and several hundred first-cohort repertoires. The study, taken as a whole, reports: The finding came from a later analysis; first-cohort TCR clusters tended to co-occur in the roughly 120 validation repertoires. There were a few CMV-associated chains whose specificity for CMV antigens was confirmed in vitro.

Separate from the approximately 720-subject first cohort, the roughly 120-subject validation cohort was the one that the donors belonged to. TCRdb's table, derived via immunoSEQ multiplex PCR, lists solely in-frame clones and lacks some. This sample has 150,000 to 200,000 clones, with approximately 96% found just once. Worth noting for this clone: Its antigen remains unidentified.

Trimming at V came to 0 bases and at J to 0 bases, leaving 4 bases not matched to a gene. The CDR3 is made up of 19 amino acids. Germline values: CDR1 ENHRY, CDR2 SYGVKD. The specimen sequenced was PBMCs. The chain uses TRBV10-3 and TRBJ2-2; 13 bases fit TRBD2. This clonotype originated in a woman aged 18-35 years in good health and CMV-seronegative. This CDR3 reads CAISESALAGGSNTGELFF. For the CDR3, the DNA is TGTGCCATCAGTGAGTCGGCACTAGCGGGGGGGTCGAACACCGGGGAGCTGTTTTTT.